The rows below give T cell receptor beta chains drawn from one sample of a study of control samples from healthy donors and cancer patients. Produced via immunoSEQ multiplex PCR; TCRdb's table is partial and in-frame only. The sample shows about 120,000 clones, more than 85% of them seen only once. Specimen: blood. Receptors were obtained from a man between 18 and 35 years old in good health. Each CDR3 is given with its conserved first and last residue. A D gene is named only where the DNA matches it firmly. Clone size is not always given. Where it is, it says once, few, many or a class for expanded clones.

j_call cdr3_length v_call clone_size d_call cdr3_aa cdr3_nt
TRBJ1-2 16 TRBV7-8 . . CASSSHDSGLNYGYTF TGTGCCAGCAGCTCCCACGATTCCGGCCTTAACTATGGCTACACCTTC
TRBJ1-6 17 TRBV15 . . CATSRDLARGGTSPLHF TGTGCCACCAGCAGAGATCTCGCGCGGGGGGGGACTTCACCCCTCCACTTT
TRBJ1-4 16 TRBV5-6 . TRBD1 CASSLVGQGGGEKLFF TGTGCCAGCAGCTTGGTTGGACAGGGAGGAGGCGAAAAACTGTTTTTT
TRBJ2-1 20 TRBV5-1 once TRBD2 CASSLPMRIPTSGIWNEQFF TGCGCCAGCAGCTTGCCTATGCGGATACCTACTAGCGGGATTTGGAATGAGCAGTTCTTC
TRBJ2-2 16 TRBV14 . . CASSPHSRAYTGELFF TGTGCCAGCAGCCCTCATTCAAGGGCCTACACCGGGGAGCTGTTTTTT
TRBJ1-1 18 TRBV5-7 . . CASSLPPASPEKNTEAFF TGTGCCAGCAGCCTCCCCCCGGCTTCACCCGAAAAGAACACTGAAGCTTTCTTT
TRBJ2-7 19 TRBV27 . TRBD2 CASSLKGSTGTSGAYEQYF TGTGCCAGCAGTTTAAAAGGGAGTACCGGGACTAGTGGGGCCTACGAGCAGTACTTC
TRBJ2-2 11 TRBV7-3 . . CASSRGGELFF TGTGCCAGCTCCAGAGGGGGGGAGCTGTTTTTT
TRBJ1-1 14 TRBV6-4 many . CASSEGQGGTEAFF TGTGCCAGCAGTGAGGGTCAGGGTGGCACTGAAGCTTTCTTT
TRBJ1-2 13 TRBV28 . . CASTWGGNYGYTF TGTGCCAGCACCTGGGGGGGCAACTATGGCTACACCTTC
TRBJ2-7 16 TRBV18 . . CASSRYEDSYSYEQYF TGTGCCAGCTCACGCTACGAGGACTCTTACTCCTACGAGCAGTACTTC
TRBJ1-2 15 TRBV6-5 . . CASSYRQAPNYGYTF TGTGCCAGCAGTTACCGACAGGCGCCCAACTATGGCTACACCTTC
TRBJ2-1 14 TRBV5-4 . TRBD2 CASSLAVAGTEQFF TGTGCCAGCAGCTTGGCGGTAGCGGGGACTGAGCAGTTCTTC
TRBJ2-5 12 TRBV24-1 . . CATSRGYETQYF TGTGCCACCTCCCGGGGGTATGAGACCCAGTACTTC
TRBJ1-2 14 TRBV10-2 . . CASQGRSFLYGYTF TGCGCCAGCCAGGGACGCTCCTTTCTTTATGGCTACACCTTC
TRBJ1-5 15 TRBV18 . . CASSSTGGYNQPQHF TGTGCCAGCTCCTCCACCGGAGGTTACAATCAGCCCCAGCATTTT
TRBJ2-2 15 TRBV19 once . CASSTTGSSTGELFF TGTGCCAGTAGTACCACGGGATCGTCCACCGGGGAGCTGTTTTTT
TRBJ2-7 17 TRBV7-2 . TRBD2 CASSLALTVGGGHEQYF TGTGCCAGCAGCTTAGCGCTAACGGTTGGGGGGGGACACGAGCAGTACTTC